These 18 T cell receptor beta chains were sequenced from one sample in a study of blood T cell repertoires in COVID-19. Method: immunoSEQ multiplex PCR; TCRdb's copy keeps in-frame clones and lacks some. Of 150,000 to 200,000 clones in the sample, nearly 80% are singletons; the top ten hold approximately 15%. The sequencing input was PBMCs or T cells enriched from blood (not recorded which). These receptors were obtained from a man aged 55-75 years who had been exposed to COVID-19.

This rearrangement joins TRBV29-1 to TRBJ1-3; possible D gene TRBD1, 6 bases. The CDR3 spans 14 residues. Germline V gene data show CDR1 as SQVTM and CDR2 as ANQGSEA. The germline V and J ends were trimmed by 7 bases and 4 bases, with 17 bases remaining between them. For the CDR3, the DNA is TGCAGCGCTGGGGAGGGGGTGATCGGAAACACCATATATTTT. Translated, it gives CSAGEGVIGNTIYF.

The chain combines TRBV6-1 with TRBJ2-1; tentative D call: TRBD2 (6 bases). The V end was cut by 1 base, the J end by 5 bases, with 15 bases between. Germline V CDR1 and CDR2: MNHNS, SASEGT. The CDR3 runs to 16 residues. In DNA form, the CDR3 reads TGTGCCAGCAGTGAAGTGTGGACTAAACCTAACAATGAGCAGTTCTTC. Protein: CASSEVWTKPNNEQFF.

V gene TRBV6-6 combines with J gene TRBJ2-3; 9 bases match TRBD1. Germline V gene sequence: CDR1 MNHNY, CDR2 SVGAGI (reference sequence). This CDR3 is 14 amino acids long. The V and J ends lost 5 bases and 9 bases, in that order; junction bases with no gene match: 9. CDR3 bases: TGTGCCAGCAGTCAGGACAGGGGTGCGGGCACGCAGTATTTT. Its translation is CASSQDRGAGTQYF.

The chain couples TRBV27 to TRBJ1-2; D call uncertain. Germline loops: CDR1 MNHEY, CDR2 SMNVEV (reference sequence). This CDR3 is built from 13 residues. Trimming removed 0 bases at V and 3 bases at J, with 5 bases between. The chain's CDR3 is CASSLSGDYGYTF. CDR3 bases: TGTGCCAGCAGTTTATCTGGAGACTATGGCTACACCTTC.

This sequence joins TRBV28 and TRBJ1-1; D unclear. Trimming shortened V by 2 bases and J by 7 bases, and 14 bases separated the two germline ends. The CDR3 has 14 residues. Germline V gene data show CDR1 as MDHEN and CDR2 as SYDVKM. CDR3 in amino acids: CASSLGPLGSEAFF. The CDR3 DNA reads TGTGCCAGCAGTTTAGGTCCACTGGGGAGTGAAGCTTTCTTT.

This rearrangement joins TRBV14 to TRBJ2-5; 8 bases are a match to TRBD2. Germline V gene data show CDR1 as SGHDN and CDR2 as FVKESK. The CDR3 covers 15 residues. The V gene end was trimmed by 4 bases and the J gene end by 1 base; junction bases not matched to a gene: 5. The CDR3 DNA reads as TGTGCCAGCAGCCGGATAGCGGGACCCCAAGAGACCCAGTACTTC. Translation: CASSRIAGPQETQYF.

This clone has just a few counts. V is TRBV7-2 and J is TRBJ1-1; no definite D call. CDR3 length: 14 amino acids. Germline V gene lookup returns CDR1 SGHTA and CDR2 FQGNSA. The V and J ends lost 1 base and 1 base respectively, with 7 bases between them. The CDR3 DNA sequence: TGTGCCAGCAGCTTAGTGGCCAGGAACACTGAAGCTTTCTTT. Encoded protein: CASSLVARNTEAFF.

This chain links TRBV10-3 with TRBJ2-6; 12 positions match TRBD1. V lost 10 bases to trimming and J lost 2 bases; unmatched junction nucleotides: 3. The CDR3 is made up of 15 amino acids. Germline V gene lookup returns CDR1 ENHRY and CDR2 SYGVKD. CDR3 DNA sequence: TGTGCCACACGGGACAGGGGGCCTGGGGCCAACGTCCTGACTTTC. Translation gives CATRDRGPGANVLTF.

This rearrangement joins TRBV19 to TRBJ2-2, with 11 bases that match TRBD2. With 5 bases clipped from V and 6 bases from J, the junction kept 8 bases outside the gene matches. CDR3 length: 16 residues. Germline CDR1 LNHDA, CDR2 SQIVND (reference sequence). The CDR3 coding sequence is TGTGCCAGTAGTTTCCAACTAGCGGGAGATGCCGGGGAGCTGTTTTTT. Its translation is CASSFQLAGDAGELFF.

The rearrangement joins TRBV27 to TRBJ1-5, with 8 bases fitting TRBD1. CDR1 is MNHEY and CDR2 is SMNVEV in the germline V gene (reference sequence). The ends lost 8 bases at V and 1 base at J; junction bases unmatched: 10. The CDR3 is 16 residues long. CDR3 residues: CASGDRRLGSNQPQHF. CDR3 in DNA: TGTGCCAGCGGGGACAGGCGCCTGGGGAGCAATCAGCCCCAGCATTTT.

The chain employs TRBV19 and TRBJ1-5; 9 bases map to TRBD1. Germline lookup yields CDR1 LNHDA and CDR2 SQIVND (reference sequence). V was pared by 8 bases and J by 3 bases, with 5 bases of the junction left unmatched. The CDR3 extends over 14 amino acids. DNA of the CDR3: TGTGCCAGTGCTTACAGGGGGCCCAATCAGCCCCAGCATTTT. Translated: CASAYRGPNQPQHF.

The chain combines TRBV6-6 with TRBJ1-3, with D uncertain. V gave up 2 bases and J gave up 0 bases, with 8 bases separating them. Germline lookup yields CDR1 MNHNY and CDR2 SVGAGI (reference sequence). The CDR3 spans 15 residues. The CDR3 is CASSYPTPSGNTIYF. CDR3 nucleotides: TGTGCCAGCAGTTACCCAACTCCCTCTGGAAACACCATATATTTT.

The chain recombines TRBV11-2 with TRBJ2-7, with TRBD1 identical over 8 bases. The CDR3 consists of 13 residues. Germline trimming cut 2 bases from V and 6 bases from J; bases unmatched to any gene: 3. Germline assignment: CDR1 SGHAT and CDR2 FQNNGV. The CDR3 sequence is CASSLQGAGEQYF. The CDR3 DNA sequence: TGTGCCAGCAGCTTACAGGGGGCGGGCGAGCAGTACTTC.

The chain links TRBV10-1 to TRBJ2-1, with TRBD2 matching 10 bases. CDR3 length equals 15 residues. Germline lookup yields CDR1 WNHNN and CDR2 SYGVQD (reference sequence). With V trimmed by 4 bases and J by 6 bases, 6 bases remained unmatched. The CDR3 bases are TGCGCCAGCAGTGTAACTAGCGGGATCCTCAATGAGCAGTTCTTC. Amino acid sequence: CASSVTSGILNEQFF.

The chain combines TRBV19 with TRBJ1-1, with TRBD1 as a possible D gene (6 bases). Germline lookup yields CDR1 LNHDA and CDR2 SQIVND (reference sequence). CDR3 length: 15 amino acids. Trimming took off 6 bases at V and 2 bases at J, with 16 bases between the two ends. The CDR3 DNA reads as TGTGCCAGTAGAACTAGAGGACAGTCCAACACTGAAGCTTTCTTT. Translated: CASRTRGQSNTEAFF.

The chain couples TRBV9 to TRBJ1-3, with D unclear. This CDR3 is built from 16 residues. Germline CDR1 is SGDLS and CDR2 is YYNGEE. Trimming left V 0 bases short and J 0 bases short, with 10 bases between. This CDR3 reads CASSVVSLPSGNTIYF. CDR3 nucleotide sequence: TGTGCCAGCAGCGTAGTCAGTCTGCCCTCTGGAAACACCATATATTTT.

J is TRBJ1-6 and V is TRBV12-5; 9 positions match TRBD1. The trim removed 1 base at V and 10 bases at J, leaving 5 bases unmatched. The CDR3 extends over 15 amino acids. Germline loops: CDR1 LGHNT, CDR2 FRNRAP. The CDR3 DNA is TGTGCTAGTGGTTTGGGACAGGGGGGGTACTCACCCCTCCACTTT. It is translated as CASGLGQGGYSPLHF.

V is TRBV9 and J is TRBJ1-1; D not resolved. Germline-derived CDR1 and CDR2 are SGDLS and YYNGEE. V lost 0 bases and J lost 8, with 11 bases in between. This CDR3 has 13 amino acids. DNA of the CDR3: TGTGCCAGCAGCGTAGACAGCCGCAAGGAAGCTTTCTTT. It encodes CASSVDSRKEAFF.